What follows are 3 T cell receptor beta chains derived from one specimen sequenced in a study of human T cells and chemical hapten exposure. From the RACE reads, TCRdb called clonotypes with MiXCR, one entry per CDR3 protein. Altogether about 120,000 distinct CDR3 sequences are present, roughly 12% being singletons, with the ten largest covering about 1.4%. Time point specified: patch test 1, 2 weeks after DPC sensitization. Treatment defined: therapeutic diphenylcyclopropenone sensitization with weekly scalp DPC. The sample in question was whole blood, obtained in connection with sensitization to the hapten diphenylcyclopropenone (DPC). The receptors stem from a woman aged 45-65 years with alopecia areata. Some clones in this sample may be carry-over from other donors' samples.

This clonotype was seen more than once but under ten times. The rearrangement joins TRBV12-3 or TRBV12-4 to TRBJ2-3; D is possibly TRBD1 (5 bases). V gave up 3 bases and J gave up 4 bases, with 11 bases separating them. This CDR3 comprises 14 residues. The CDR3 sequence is CASSLLGAADTQYF. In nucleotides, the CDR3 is TGTGCCAGCAGTTTGTTAGGGGCGGCAGATACGCAGTATTTT.

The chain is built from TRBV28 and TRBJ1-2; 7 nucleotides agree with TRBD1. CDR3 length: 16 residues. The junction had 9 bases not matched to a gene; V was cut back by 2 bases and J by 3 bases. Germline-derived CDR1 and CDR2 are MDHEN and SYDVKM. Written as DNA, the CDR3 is TGTGCCAGCAGTTTACCCCAGGGGGAGAGGTACTATGGCTACACCTTC. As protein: CASSLPQGERYYGYTF.

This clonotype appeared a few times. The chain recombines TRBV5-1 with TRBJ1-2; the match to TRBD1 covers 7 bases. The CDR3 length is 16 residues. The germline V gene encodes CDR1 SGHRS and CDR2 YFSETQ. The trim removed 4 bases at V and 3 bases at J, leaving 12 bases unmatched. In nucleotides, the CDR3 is TGCGCCAGCAGCCTTTCATCCGGGACAGCCTACTATGGCTACACCTTC. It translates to CASSLSSGTAYYGYTF.